The clone carrying this TCR beta chain was detected a few times. What it binds is unknown. Repertoires were generated with immunoSEQ multiplex PCR, while TCRdb's copy carries only in-frame clones and drops some. The data show tens of thousands of clones, roughly 80% seen once. The record originates from a study of T cell responses to AZD1222 COVID-19 vaccine. Second-dose intervals near 4 or 12 weeks were combined. Trimming took off 0 bases at V and 7 bases at J, with 13 bases between the two ends. CDR1 is LNHNV, CDR2 YYDKDF, per germline (reference sequence). The CDR3 runs to 16 residues. Study results and limitations: Vaccination with two AZD1222 doses was followed by a rise in Spike-specific TCR breadth and depth.

The chain uses TRBV15 and TRBJ1-6, with D perhaps TRBD1 (6 bases). The material sequenced was peripheral blood, taken 28 days after the second AZD1222 dose. The clonotype was recovered from an adult who received the AZD1222 COVID-19 vaccine. The CDR3 sequence: CATSREAGQGNSPLHF. Here the CDR3 DNA reads TGTGCCACCAGCAGAGAGGCTGGGCAGGGGAATTCACCCCTCCACTTT.